The entry that follows covers one T cell receptor (beta chain) sequence. The table lists this clone with a few counts. The antigen it recognizes is unknown. No clone much larger than this one lies a single base away; base qualities are absent. This entry belongs to a study of shared clonotypes between healthy human individuals (dated by TCRdb to about 2020). About the investigation overall: A couple of women and three men aged 18 to 49 years were included in the cohort. For each donor, CD4 naive and CD4 memory were each given three plates, CD8 naive was given two plates, and CD8 memory was given one plate. Blood TCR repertoires of five healthy adults were deeply sequenced to estimate repertoire size and the extent of clonotype sharing between individuals. To increase sequencing depth and limit assay-specific biases, different laboratories used diverse techniques to prepare libraries and sequence TCR repertoires. Leukapheresis yielded between about 0.85 and 10 billion PBMCs per donor.

Study-wide conclusions, independent of this receptor: Rarefaction of sorted-subset datasets indicated incomplete sequencing despite the large sequencing depth. Compared with non-shared clonotypes, the clonotypes found in all four sorted-subset donors had higher generation probabilities. Because the study included only a small number of donors, the genetic and exposure-history diversity represented was limited. Sampling was limited to blood, and TCR repertoires in tissue likely differ from TCR repertoires in blood. Sharing across several donors was observed for 4.5% to 6.5% of naive CD4, 3% to 4% of naive CD8, over 2% of memory CD4, and about 0.4% of memory CD8 clonotypes. Larger estimated clonotype richness was generally found for naive subsets than for memory subsets. Pairwise subsampling indicated that sequencing depth was expected to affect the degree of clonotype sharing among donors.

Using the deep immunoSEQ assay, multiplex PCR amplified TCR CDR3 regions from genomic DNA. Genomic DNA extracted from each cell subset was distributed evenly over all wells of several immunoSEQ 96-well plates, and each plate served as one replicate. Each replicate PCR for sorted subsets received about 180 ng genomic DNA, equal to roughly 29,000 T cell genomes. Purified libraries were measured with a Qubit 3.0 fluorometer, size-checked on a Bioanalyzer 2100, and measured again with the KAPA Library Quantification kit. Every immunoSEQ 96-well plate was sequenced on a separate single-read 150-cycle Illumina NextSeq 550 flow cell. The source study handled its data this way. Because only junctional sequences without quality scores were contained in the immunoSEQ output, filtering matching that applied to full-length reads could not be performed. To assign V/J genes and CDR3, sequences were annotated using PyIR, a Python wrapper for IgBLAST v1.9, with IMGT germline references. Reads were removed for weak V/J assignments (E-value above 1e-6), missing CDR3, stop codons, out-of-frame junctions, or ambiguous translated residues. V3J clonotypes were defined by identical inferred V gene, J gene, and CDR3 amino acid sequence. Percentage overlap between repertoires was calculated by dividing the number of shared unique clonotypes by the size of the smaller repertoire. RTK rarefaction, the Chao1 estimator, and Recon v2.1 estimates of unobserved clonotypes were used to assess repertoire richness. For all TCRbeta clonotypes obtained by the gDNA method from several donors, generation probabilities were computed with OLGA. TCRdb re-hosts the immuneACCESS table, in-frame sequences only. Its copies lack some clones; in the studies checked, an unresolved V gene accounts for under half of them, and the cause for the rest is not known. That table furnishes V, J and clone size, whereas the DNA furnished D and trimming. For this sample the table gives more than 850,000 clones, of which 75% to 85% were detected only once. The biggest ten clones account for approximately 0.5% of the sample.

The donors were healthy, HIV-negative adults who had no recently reported acute infections or vaccinations. All donors were Caucasian adults living in Nashville, Tennessee, USA. Magnetic negative selection was used to enrich CD4+ T cells, after which naive cells were positively selected on CD45RA and the negative fraction became the memory subset. Blood was obtained by leukapheresis, after which PBMCs were separated by Ficoll-Histopaque density gradient centrifugation and cryopreserved in liquid nitrogen vapor phase. Analytical flow cytometry was used to check the purity and quantity of every magnetically sorted T cell population. Each sorted fraction had its genomic DNA isolated and then quantified by UV absorbance on a Nanodrop 2000c. Trimming at the junction amounts to 1 base on V and 6 bases on J, and the germline ends lie 10 bases apart. The germline V gene encodes CDR1 SGHNT and CDR2 YENEEA. The CDR3 covers 13 residues, taking in both the cysteine and the phenylalanine. Of all the DNA, just the CDR3 is kept, 39 bases in frame from base 1.

The receptor was isolated from a young man in good health. Some clones in this sample may be carry-over from other donors' samples. The chain is assembled from TRBV11-3 and TRBJ2-7; a confident D gene designation cannot be given. Sequencing was performed on memory CD4+ T cells from PBMCs. The cell subset or site label here, explained by the study, means: CD45RA-negative fraction. The CDR3 region reads CASSLAAVGEQYF. The bases are TGTGCCAGCAGCTTAGCAGCCGTAGGCGAGCAGTACTTC.